A single sample gave rise to the 2 T cell receptor beta chains below, sequenced in a study of technical replicates of blood from a few donors (dated by TCRdb to about 2017). Receptors were amplified or captured by the immunoSEQ multiplex PCR assay. TCRdb mirrors the immuneACCESS table, restricted to in-frame sequences. Some clones are absent from its copies; in checked studies, under half trace to an unresolved V gene, and the reason for the others is unknown. In all, the sample holds 75,000 to 100,000 clones, and roughly 94% of those were seen once. The ten largest clones capture less than 0.35% of the sample. What was sequenced was T cells isolated from PBMCs. These receptors all come from a human donor in good health.

This chain connects TRBV7-9 to TRBJ2-3; D perhaps matches TRBD2 (6 bases). The ends were cut back, 4 bases at V and 2 bases at J, with 16 bases in the middle. Per the germline V gene, CDR1 is SEHNR and CDR2 is FQNEAQ (reference sequence). This CDR3 is 16 amino acids long. DNA for the CDR3: TGTGCCAGCAGCTATATCCGGGAGATGATCACAGATACGCAGTATTTT. Amino acids: CASSYIREMITDTQYF.

The chain recombines TRBV5-5 with TRBJ2-1; D ambiguous. V lost 1 base and J lost 8, with 4 bases in between. Germline values: CDR1 SGHKS, CDR2 YYEKEE (reference sequence). The CDR3 consists of 11 residues. DNA of the CDR3: TGTGCCAGCAGCTTGCGGGATGAGCAGTTCTTC. Translating gives CASSLRDEQFF.